What follows describes a single TCR beta chain. These data are taken from a study of blood T cell repertoires in COVID-19. Trimming pared 4 bases from V and 7 bases from J, leaving 13 bases between. The CDR3 loop spans 13 amino acids. Germline V gene sequence: CDR1 SQVTM, CDR2 ANQGSEA. Profiling relied on immunoSEQ multiplex PCR, and the TCRdb table lists in-frame clones only, not all of them. Of over 45,000 clones in the sample, roughly 88% were seen once. The rearrangement joins TRBV29-1 to TRBJ1-4; D possibly corresponds to TRBD1 (6 bases). The source is a man aged 70-80 years with acute or convalescent COVID-19. Sequencing was done on a sample of peripheral blood. CDR3 sequence reads: CSVGQVVGEKLFF. CDR3 sequence (DNA): TGCAGCGTTGGACAGGTGGTAGGTGAAAAACTGTTTTTT.